This record covers a single T cell receptor (beta chain). The sample holds a few counts of this clonotype. It has no known antigen specificity. No qualities accompany the bases; no much larger clone lies one base away. The trim is 4 bases for V and 8 bases for J, with a gap of 20 bases between the germline ends. The CDR3, from cysteine to phenylalanine, totals 15 residues. Only the CDR3 DNA stays, 45 bases, in frame from base 1. For CDR1 and CDR2, the germline V gene lists SQVTM and ANQGSEA. The data are from a study of CD8 T cells in ankylosing spondylitis (dated by TCRdb to between 2016 and 2019). The study in broad terms: To find TCR variants linked to disease, the study profiled T cell receptor beta repertoires in ankylosing spondylitis patients and healthy donors. The whole study cohort included 85 to 120 healthy donors and around 24 ankylosing spondylitis patients. Samples of peripheral blood were taken, and for ankylosing spondylitis patients, synovial fluid was collected as well.

TCRdb names Illumina HiSeq 2500 as the instrument used. Quantitative 5'-RACE with molecular barcodes was the method used to prepare the TCR beta libraries. The published analysis was carried out like this. Disease-linked TCR variants were identified with a new computational method built on a probabilistic model of VDJ rearrangement. The public reads were quality trimmed at Q25 with fastp and then assembled into clones with MiXCR by TCRdb, keeping productive beta chains. Merged by CDR3 protein, the rows form single entries marked with the most common genes and DNA. The authors' filters were not applied to this entry. For this sample there are hundreds of thousands of distinct CDR3 sequences; 25% to 30% appear just once. The ten biggest clones cover over 0.8% of the sample. Overall results and qualifications from the work: Significant enrichment of the disease-linked clones was reported in matched synovial fluid samples from ankylosing spondylitis patients. Some of the motif variants had been reported before in the synovial fluid and blood of reactive arthritis patients, a finding that suggests common disease-initiation mechanisms. A TCR beta motif of roughly 8 highly homologous amino acid variants appeared characteristic of blood from ankylosing spondylitis patients. The disease-linked clones had a CD8+ phenotype and were found at relatively low frequencies in peripheral blood.

This TCR was sampled from a male donor with ankylosing spondylitis. Rearrangement joined TRBV29-1 to TRBJ1-4; a tentative D match to TRBD1 spans 5 bases. The sequenced sample was blood, either unsorted or a sorted T cell fraction (not recorded which). The CDR3 in this case is CSVVFRDPPREKLFF. The bases are TGCAGCGTTGTCTTCCGGGACCCCCCTCGGGAAAAACTGTTTTTT.